The present T cell receptor beta chain was sequenced within a study of blood T cells in healthy people across ages. It was with a sample-barcoded 5' primer and a J-beta primer mix that a second PCR of roughly 7 to 12 cycles was run. TCRdb re-called the 5' RACE reads through MiXCR, storing one row per CDR3 protein. The sample lists 1.5 million to 2 million distinct CDR3 sequences, 28% occurring once. The CDR3 is made up of 13 amino acids. Germline V gene data show CDR1 as SGHRS and CDR2 as YFSETQ. The germline V and J ends were trimmed by 4 bases and 8 bases, with 12 bases remaining between them. The receptor was isolated from a woman aged 25 to 45 in good health. The chain combines TRBV5-1 with TRBJ1-4; the D is unclear. The specimen sequenced was blood. The CDR3 DNA is TGCGCCAGCAGCCCGGACGGGTACGAAAAACTGTTTTTT. This encodes CASSPDGYEKLFF. Full variable domain (remainder filled in from reference TRBV5-1 and TRBJ1-4): KAGVTQTPRYLIKTRGQQVTLSCSPISGHRSVSWYQQTPGQGLQFLFEYFSETQRNKGNFPGRFSGRQFSNSRSEMNVSTLELGDSALYLCASSPDGYEKLFFGSGTQLSVL.